The rows below give T cell receptor beta chains drawn from one sample of a study of blood T cell repertoires in COVID-19. Profiled with immunoSEQ multiplex PCR; TCRdb holds only in-frame clones, not every one. Found here are under 40,000 clones, 75% to 90% of them singletons; the top ten hold about 6.5%. Specimen: peripheral blood. All receptors come from a human donor in a cohort sampled during active COVID-19. The CDR3 runs from the conserved cysteine through the conserved F or W.

v_gene	j_gene	CDR3aa
TRBV27	TRBJ2-5	CASGKLAGGWETQYF
TRBV3-1/TRBV3-2	TRBJ2-1	CASSPRSGAGGRNEQFF
TRBV6-5	TRBJ1-2	CASSYSQKLNLYGYTF
TRBV6-6	TRBJ1-6	CASTRDTPNGSPLHF
TRBV6-5	TRBJ1-6	CASIWGESYNSPLHF
TRBV5-1	TRBJ2-3	CASSWGTGASTDTQYF
TRBV28	TRBJ2-7	CASQGDMALREPYEQYF
TRBV6-1	TRBJ1-2	CASSDKGQGIYGYTF
TRBV27	TRBJ2-7	CASSLTRTGNEQYF
TRBV30	TRBJ1-5	CAWGQGSGNQPQHF
TRBV30	TRBJ1-5	CAWSGPGTGVNQPQHF
TRBV18	TRBJ1-2	CASSPPAQGDGYTF
TRBV19	TRBJ2-7	CASSVGTSGIYEQYF
TRBV4-1	TRBJ2-1	CASSPDSNEQFF
TRBV6-5	TRBJ2-1	CASSQEREFGNEQFF
TRBV18	TRBJ2-1	CASSPRTSGSNEQFF
TRBV7-2	TRBJ2-7	CASSRGQGGVYEQYF
TRBV5-1	TRBJ1-2	CASSLAGGTAYGYTF
TRBV5-1	TRBJ2-6	CASSYRAGGANVLTF
TRBV6-5	TRBJ1-1	CASRRGPGTEAFF
TRBV2	TRBJ2-5	CASTRTPGETQYF
TRBV5-8	TRBJ1-2	CASSLTPGTDYGYTF
TRBV5-4	TRBJ2-1	CASSSGALAAGEQFF
TRBV2	TRBJ2-1	CASSADLREQFF
TRBV7-9	TRBJ2-2	CASSLEITGANTGELFF
TRBV6-5	TRBJ1-2	CASRRGNYGYTF
TRBV9	TRBJ2-7	CASSQTGEGAYEQYF
TRBV28	TRBJ1-1	CASSSLRDSYTEAFF
TRBV7-8	TRBJ2-7	CASSRDRSTYEQYF
TRBV7-8	TRBJ1-1	CASSRSRVEAFF
TRBV6-1	TRBJ1-5	CASSELGQLNQPQHF
TRBV25-1	TRBJ2-5	CASSELNRAQETQYF
TRBV7-2	TRBJ1-2	CASSSSGQQYGYTF
TRBV6-5	TRBJ2-3	CASSPQVAVTDTQYF
TRBV7-7	TRBJ2-7	CASSPRSGADEQYF
TRBV12-3/TRBV12-4	TRBJ1-5	CASSWRGNQPQHF
TRBV28	TRBJ1-5	CASSPRVEDNQPQHF
TRBV5-1	TRBJ2-3	CASSHDSYTDTQYF
TRBV27	TRBJ1-6	CASSLGLTGSPLHF
TRBV3-1/TRBV3-2	TRBJ2-2	CASSPSGLLTGELFF
TRBV2	TRBJ2-7	CASRYDSYEQYF
TRBV3-1/TRBV3-2	TRBJ1-1	CASSQDGQGTLLTEAFF
TRBV7-2	TRBJ1-5	CASRPDSVQPQHF
TRBV5-1	TRBJ1-1	CASSPGTGNTEAFF
TRBV28	TRBJ2-7	CASTGTAAYEQYF
TRBV19	TRBJ1-5	CASSIVPGGNQPQHF
TRBV7-2	TRBJ2-3	CASSPDRFSTDTQYF
TRBV3-1/TRBV3-2	TRBJ1-3	CASGSGQRRSGNTIYF
TRBV6-5	TRBJ2-2	CATLGDRGNTGELFF
TRBV18	TRBJ2-7	CASSPDRVGSYEQYF
TRBV18	TRBJ1-4	CASSPERAGNEKLFF
TRBV4-1	TRBJ2-7	CASSLGLAAYEQYF
TRBV9	TRBJ2-1	CASSDLSQAGRNEQFF
TRBV6-5	TRBJ1-5	CASSYGGGNQPQHF
TRBV19	TRBJ2-5	CASSLRQGVWETQYF
TRBV6-5	TRBJ1-1	CASRRLERAFF
TRBV2	TRBJ2-1	CASSGGQGTYNEQFF
TRBV9	TRBJ2-7	CASSVGRGGSYEQYF
TRBV11-2	TRBJ1-1	CASSFDRGHSTEAFF